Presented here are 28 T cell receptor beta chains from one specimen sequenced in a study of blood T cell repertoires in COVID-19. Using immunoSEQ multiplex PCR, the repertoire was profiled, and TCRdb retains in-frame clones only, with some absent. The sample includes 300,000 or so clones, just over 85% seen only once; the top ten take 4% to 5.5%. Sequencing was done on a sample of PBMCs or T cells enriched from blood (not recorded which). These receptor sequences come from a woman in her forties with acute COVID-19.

CDR3 residues: CASSSLAGGVTEAFF. The CDR3 region has the DNA TGTGCCAGCAGCTCTCTAGCAGGGGGTGTAACTGAAGCTTTCTTT. The gene calls are TRBV11-2 and TRBJ1-1; 7 bases fit TRBD1. The V and J ends lost 4 bases and 5 bases, in that order; junction bases with no gene match: 10. Germline V gene data show CDR1 as SGHAT and CDR2 as FQNNGV. CDR3 length: 15 amino acids.

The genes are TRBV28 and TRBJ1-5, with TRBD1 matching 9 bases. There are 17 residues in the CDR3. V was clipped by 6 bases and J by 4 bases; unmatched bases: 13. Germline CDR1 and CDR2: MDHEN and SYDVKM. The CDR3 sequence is CASSRNRGLGLNQPQHF. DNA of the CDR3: TGTGCCAGCAGCCGCAACAGGGGGCTTGGGTTGAATCAGCCCCAGCATTTT.

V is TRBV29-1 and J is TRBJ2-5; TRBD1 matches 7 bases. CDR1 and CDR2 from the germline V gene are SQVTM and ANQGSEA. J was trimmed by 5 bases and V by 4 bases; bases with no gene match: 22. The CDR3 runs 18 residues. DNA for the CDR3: TGCAGCGTTGTGCCAGGGGGACCCTTACCCCTTCATTGGGAGACCCAGTACTTC. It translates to CSVVPGGPLPLHWETQYF.

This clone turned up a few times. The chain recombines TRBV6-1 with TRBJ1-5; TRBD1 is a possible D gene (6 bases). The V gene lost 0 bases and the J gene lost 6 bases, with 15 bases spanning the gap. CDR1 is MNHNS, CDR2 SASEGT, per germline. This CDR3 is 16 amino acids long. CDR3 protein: CASSEARGGGGQPQHF. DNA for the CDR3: TGTGCCAGCAGTGAAGCAAGGGGGGGCGGAGGTCAGCCCCAGCATTTT.

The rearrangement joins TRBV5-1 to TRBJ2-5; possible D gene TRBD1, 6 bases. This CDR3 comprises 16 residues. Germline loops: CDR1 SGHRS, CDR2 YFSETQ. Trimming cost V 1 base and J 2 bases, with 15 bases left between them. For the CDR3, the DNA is TGCGCCAGCAGCTTGCGGGCTGGACAGAGTCAAGAGACCCAGTACTTC. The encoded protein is CASSLRAGQSQETQYF.

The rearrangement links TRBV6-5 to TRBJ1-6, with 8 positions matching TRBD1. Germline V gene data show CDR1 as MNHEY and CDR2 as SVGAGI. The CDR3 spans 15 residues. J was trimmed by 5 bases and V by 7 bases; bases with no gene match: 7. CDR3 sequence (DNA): TGTGCCAGCACCTGGACAGGGACGAATAATTCACCCCTCCACTTT. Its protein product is CASTWTGTNNSPLHF.

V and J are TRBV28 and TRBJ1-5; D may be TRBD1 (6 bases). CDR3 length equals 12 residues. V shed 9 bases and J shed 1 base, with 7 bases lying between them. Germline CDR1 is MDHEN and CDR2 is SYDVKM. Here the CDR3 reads CASTGSNQPQHF. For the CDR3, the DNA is TGTGCCAGTACAGGGAGCAATCAGCCCCAGCATTTT.

The DNA of the CDR3 is TGTGCCAGCAGCAATAGTGGAGCTGGCACAGATACGCAGTATTTT. Its translation: CASSNSGAGTDTQYF. V gene TRBV7-9 combines with J gene TRBJ2-3; the D is unclear. Per the germline V gene, CDR1 is SEHNR and CDR2 is FQNEAQ (reference sequence). The CDR3 is made up of 15 amino acids. Between the trimmed V and J ends, which lost 5 bases and 1 base, there was a span of 13 bases. Full variable domain (remainder filled in from reference TRBV7-9 and TRBJ2-3): DTGVSQNPRHKITKRGQNVTFRCDPISEHNRLYWYRQTLGQGPEFLTYFQNEAQLEKSRLLSDRFSAERPKGSFSTLEIQRTEQGDSAMYLCASSNSGAGTDTQYFGPGTRLTVL.

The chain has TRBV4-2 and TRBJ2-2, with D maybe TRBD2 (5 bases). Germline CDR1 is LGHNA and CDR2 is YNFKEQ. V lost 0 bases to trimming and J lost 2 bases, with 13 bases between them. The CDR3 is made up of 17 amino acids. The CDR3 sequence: CASSQELGALNTGELFF. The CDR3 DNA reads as TGTGCCAGCAGCCAAGAACTGGGAGCCCTAAACACCGGGGAGCTGTTTTTT.

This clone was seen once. Here the CDR3 reads CASSSIAGSTDTQYF. The CDR3 bases are TGTGCCAGCAGTTCTATAGCGGGAAGCACAGATACGCAGTATTTT. The V gene is TRBV6-5, the J gene TRBJ2-3, with 8 nucleotides matching TRBD2. Trimming cost V 4 bases and J 0 bases; bases outside gene matches: 3. The CDR3 is 15 amino acids. Germline assignment: CDR1 MNHEY and CDR2 SVGAGI.

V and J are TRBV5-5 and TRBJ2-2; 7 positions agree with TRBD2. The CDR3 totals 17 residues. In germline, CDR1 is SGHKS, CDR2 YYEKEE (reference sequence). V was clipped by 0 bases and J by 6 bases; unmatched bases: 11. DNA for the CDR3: TGTGCCAGCAGCTTGGTCCCCAGCCTTCTAGCGGCCGGGGAGCTGTTTTTT. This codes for CASSLVPSLLAAGELFF.

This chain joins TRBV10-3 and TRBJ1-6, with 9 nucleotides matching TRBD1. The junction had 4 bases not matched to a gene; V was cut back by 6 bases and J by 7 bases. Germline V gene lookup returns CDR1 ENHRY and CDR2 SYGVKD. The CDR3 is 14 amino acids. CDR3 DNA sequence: TGTGCCATCAGCCGGGACAGGGACAATTCACCCCTCCACTTT. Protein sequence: CAISRDRDNSPLHF.

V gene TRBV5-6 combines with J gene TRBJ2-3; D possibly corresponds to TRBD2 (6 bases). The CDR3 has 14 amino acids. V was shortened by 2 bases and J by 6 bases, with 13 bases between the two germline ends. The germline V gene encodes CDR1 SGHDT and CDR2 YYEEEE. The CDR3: CASSLNGGLDTQYF. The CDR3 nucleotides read TGTGCCAGCAGCTTAAACGGGGGTCTCGATACGCAGTATTTT.

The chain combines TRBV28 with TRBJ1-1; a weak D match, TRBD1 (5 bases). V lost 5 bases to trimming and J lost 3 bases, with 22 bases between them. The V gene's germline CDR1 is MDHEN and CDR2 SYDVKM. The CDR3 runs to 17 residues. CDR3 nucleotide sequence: TGTGCCAGCAGTAGAGCCAATCTTGTCAGGGCGGACACTGAAGCTTTCTTT. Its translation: CASSRANLVRADTEAFF.

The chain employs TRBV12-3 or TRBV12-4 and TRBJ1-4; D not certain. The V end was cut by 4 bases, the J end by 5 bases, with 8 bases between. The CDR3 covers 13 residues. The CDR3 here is CASSWAKNEKLFF. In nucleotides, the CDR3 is TGTGCCAGCAGTTGGGCTAAAAATGAAAAACTGTTTTTT.

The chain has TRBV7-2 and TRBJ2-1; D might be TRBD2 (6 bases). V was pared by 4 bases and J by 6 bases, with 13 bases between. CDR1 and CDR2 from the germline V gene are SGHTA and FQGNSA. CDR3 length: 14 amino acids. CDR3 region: CASSSGGPPNEQFF. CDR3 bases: TGTGCCAGCAGCTCCGGGGGACCACCCAATGAGCAGTTCTTC.

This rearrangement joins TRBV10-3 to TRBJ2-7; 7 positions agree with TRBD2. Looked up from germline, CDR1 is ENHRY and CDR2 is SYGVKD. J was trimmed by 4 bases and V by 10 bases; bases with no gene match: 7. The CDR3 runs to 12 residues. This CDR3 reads CATGLGGYEQYF. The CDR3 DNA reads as TGTGCCACCGGACTGGGAGGGTACGAGCAGTACTTC.

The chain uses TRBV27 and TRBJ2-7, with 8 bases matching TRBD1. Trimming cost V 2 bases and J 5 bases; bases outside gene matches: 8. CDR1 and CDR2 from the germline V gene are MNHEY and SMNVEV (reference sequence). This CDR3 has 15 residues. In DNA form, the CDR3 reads TGTGCCAGCAGTTTAAGCCCGGACAGGGCCCACGAGCAGTACTTC. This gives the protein CASSLSPDRAHEQYF.

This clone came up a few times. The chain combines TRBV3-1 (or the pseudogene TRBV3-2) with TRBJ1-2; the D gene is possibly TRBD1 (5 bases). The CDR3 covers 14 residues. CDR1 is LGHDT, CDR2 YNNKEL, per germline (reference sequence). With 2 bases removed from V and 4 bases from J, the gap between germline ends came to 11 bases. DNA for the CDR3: TGTGCCAGCAGCCAATCAGGGTATCCCTATGGCTACACCTTC. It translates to CASSQSGYPYGYTF.

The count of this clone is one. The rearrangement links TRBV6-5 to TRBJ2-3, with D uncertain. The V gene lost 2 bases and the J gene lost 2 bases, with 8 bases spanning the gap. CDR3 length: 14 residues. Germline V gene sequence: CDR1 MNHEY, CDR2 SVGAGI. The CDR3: CASSYRRYTDTQYF. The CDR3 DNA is TGTGCCAGCAGTTACCGTCGGTACACAGATACGCAGTATTTT.

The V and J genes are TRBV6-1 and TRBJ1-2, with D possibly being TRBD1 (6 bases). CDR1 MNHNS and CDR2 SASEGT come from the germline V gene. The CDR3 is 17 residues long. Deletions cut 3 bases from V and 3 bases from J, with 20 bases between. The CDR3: CASSDTQRGGHYYGYTF. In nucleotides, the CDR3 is TGTGCCAGCAGTGACACACAGCGCGGGGGGCATTACTATGGCTACACCTTC.

The CDR3 loop is CASSLQYF. The CDR3 DNA reads TGTGCCAGCAGCCTTCAGTACTTC. This chain connects TRBV5-8 to TRBJ2-7; D ambiguous. This CDR3 spans 8 amino acids. V lost 4 bases to trimming and J lost 10 bases, with 3 bases between them. Germline values: CDR1 SGHTS, CDR2 YDEGEE.

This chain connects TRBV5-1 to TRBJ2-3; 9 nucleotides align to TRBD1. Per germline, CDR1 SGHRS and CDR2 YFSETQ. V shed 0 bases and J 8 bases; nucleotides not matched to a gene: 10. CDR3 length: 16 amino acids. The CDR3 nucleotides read TGCGCCAGCAGCTTGGACTTTCGACAGGGGGGGATTACGCAGTATTTT. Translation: CASSLDFRQGGITQYF.

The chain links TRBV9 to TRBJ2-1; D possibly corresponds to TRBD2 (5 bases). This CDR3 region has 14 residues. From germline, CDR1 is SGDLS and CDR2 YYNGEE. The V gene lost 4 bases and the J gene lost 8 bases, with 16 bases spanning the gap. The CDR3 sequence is CASSSNGLTYEQFF. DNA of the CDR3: TGTGCCAGCAGCTCAAATGGACTCACATATGAGCAGTTCTTC.

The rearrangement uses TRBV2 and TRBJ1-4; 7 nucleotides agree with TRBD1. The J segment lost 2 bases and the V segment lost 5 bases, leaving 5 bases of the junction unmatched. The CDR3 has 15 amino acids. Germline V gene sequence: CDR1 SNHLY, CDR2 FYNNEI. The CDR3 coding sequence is TGTGCCAGCAGTATCCAGACAGGGACTAATGAAAAACTGTTTTTT. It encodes CASSIQTGTNEKLFF.

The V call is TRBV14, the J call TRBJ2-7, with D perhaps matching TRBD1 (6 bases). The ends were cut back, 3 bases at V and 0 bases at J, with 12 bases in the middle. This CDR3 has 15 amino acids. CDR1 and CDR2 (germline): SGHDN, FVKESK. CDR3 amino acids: CASSHGTRRSYEQYF. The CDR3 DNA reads TGTGCCAGCAGCCACGGGACAAGACGCTCCTACGAGCAGTACTTC.

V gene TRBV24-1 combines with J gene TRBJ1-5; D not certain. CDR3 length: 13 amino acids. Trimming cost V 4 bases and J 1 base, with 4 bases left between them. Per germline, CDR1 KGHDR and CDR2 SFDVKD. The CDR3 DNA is TGTGCCACCAGTGACGGGAGCAATCAGCCCCAGCATTTT. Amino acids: CATSDGSNQPQHF.

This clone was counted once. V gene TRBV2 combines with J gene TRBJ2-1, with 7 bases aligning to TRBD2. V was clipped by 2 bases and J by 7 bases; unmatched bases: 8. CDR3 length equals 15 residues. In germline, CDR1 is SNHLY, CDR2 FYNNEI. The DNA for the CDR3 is TGTGCCAGCAGTGAATTTGCGGGGGTGAGGAATGAGCAGTTCTTC. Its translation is CASSEFAGVRNEQFF.